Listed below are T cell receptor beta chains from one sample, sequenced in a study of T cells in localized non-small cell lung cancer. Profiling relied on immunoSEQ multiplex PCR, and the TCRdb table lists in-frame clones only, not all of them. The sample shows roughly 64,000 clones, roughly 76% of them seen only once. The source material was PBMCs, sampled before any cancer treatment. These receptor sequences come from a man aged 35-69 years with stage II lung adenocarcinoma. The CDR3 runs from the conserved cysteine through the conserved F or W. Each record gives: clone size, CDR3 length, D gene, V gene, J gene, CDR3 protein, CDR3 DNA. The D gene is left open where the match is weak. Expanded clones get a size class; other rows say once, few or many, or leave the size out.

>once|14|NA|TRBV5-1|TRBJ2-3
CASSLATSTDTQYF
TGCGCCAGCAGCTTGGCCACTAGCACAGATACGCAGTATTTT
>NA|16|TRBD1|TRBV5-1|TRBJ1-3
CASSLQQGAAGNTIYF
TGCGCCAGCAGCTTACAACAGGGGGCGGCTGGAAACACCATATATTTT
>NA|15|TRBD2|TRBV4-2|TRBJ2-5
CASSQASGSGETQYF
TGTGCCAGCAGCCAAGCGAGCGGGAGTGGGGAGACCCAGTACTTC
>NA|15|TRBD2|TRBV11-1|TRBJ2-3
CASSKTSGRADTQYF
TGTGCCAGCAGCAAAACTAGCGGGAGGGCAGATACGCAGTATTTT
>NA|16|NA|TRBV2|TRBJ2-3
CASSEAGGMFTDTQYF
TGTGCCAGCAGTGAAGCGGGTGGGATGTTCACAGATACGCAGTATTTT
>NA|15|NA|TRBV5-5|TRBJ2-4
CASSARGDSKNIQYF
TGTGCCAGCTCCGCCCGGGGGGACAGTAAAAACATTCAGTACTTC
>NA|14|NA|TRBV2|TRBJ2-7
CASSTRQGISEQYF
TGTGCCAGCAGTACGCGGCAGGGGATCAGCGAGCAGTACTTC
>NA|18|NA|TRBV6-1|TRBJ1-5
CASSGESLWDTSNQPQHF
TGTGCCAGCAGTGGAGAGTCTTTATGGGACACTAGCAATCAGCCCCAGCATTTT
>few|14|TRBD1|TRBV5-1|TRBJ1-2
CASSQGARIDGYTF
TGCGCCAGCAGCCAGGGGGCGCGAATAGATGGCTACACCTTC
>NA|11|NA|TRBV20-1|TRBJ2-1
CSALTNNEQFF
TGCAGTGCCCTAACTAACAATGAGCAGTTCTTC